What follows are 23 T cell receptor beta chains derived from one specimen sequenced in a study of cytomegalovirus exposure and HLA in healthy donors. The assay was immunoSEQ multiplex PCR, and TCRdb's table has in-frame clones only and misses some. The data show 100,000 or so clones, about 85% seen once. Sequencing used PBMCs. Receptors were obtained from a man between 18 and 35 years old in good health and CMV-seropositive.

The CDR3 loop is CASSLWGREAFF. In nucleotides, the CDR3 is TGTGCCAGCAGCTTGTGGGGGCGCGAAGCTTTCTTT. The chain links TRBV5-4 to TRBJ1-1; D might be TRBD1 (6 bases). The V gene lost 1 base and the J gene lost 8 bases, with 9 bases spanning the gap. CDR3 size: 12 residues. Per the germline V gene, CDR1 is SGHNT and CDR2 is YYREEE (reference sequence).

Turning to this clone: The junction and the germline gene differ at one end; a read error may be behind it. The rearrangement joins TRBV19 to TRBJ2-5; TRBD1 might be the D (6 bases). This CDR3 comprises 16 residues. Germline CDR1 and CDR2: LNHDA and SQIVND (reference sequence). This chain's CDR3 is CASSLDRTALAETQYF. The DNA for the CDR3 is TGTGCCAGTAGTCTAGATAGGACAGCCCTTGCGGAGACCCAGTACTTC. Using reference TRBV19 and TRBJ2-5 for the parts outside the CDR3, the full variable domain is DGGITQSPKYLFRKEGQNVTLSCEQNLNHDAMYWYRQDPGQGLRLIYYSQIVNDFQKGDIAEGYSVSREKKESFPLTVTSAQKNPTAFYLCASSLDRTALAETQYFGPGTRLLVL.

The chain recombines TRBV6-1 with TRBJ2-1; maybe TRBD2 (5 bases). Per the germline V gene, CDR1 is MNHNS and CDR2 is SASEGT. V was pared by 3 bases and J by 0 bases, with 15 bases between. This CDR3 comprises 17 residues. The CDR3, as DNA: TGTGCCAGCAGTGATCGGAGGTGGGCGAGCTCCTACAATGAGCAGTTCTTC. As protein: CASSDRRWASSYNEQFF.

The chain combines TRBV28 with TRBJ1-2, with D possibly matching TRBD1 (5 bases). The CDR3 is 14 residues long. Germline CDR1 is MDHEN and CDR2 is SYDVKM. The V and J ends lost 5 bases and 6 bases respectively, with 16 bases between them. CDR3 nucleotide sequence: TGTGCCAGCAGTCGAGCGCAGGGAACGGATGGCTACACCTTC. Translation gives CASSRAQGTDGYTF.

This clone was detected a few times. The CDR3 DNA reads TGTGCCAGCAGTTACTCGTCGGGGAGGGATGGCTACACCTTC. Its protein is CASSYSSGRDGYTF. V usage is TRBV6-5 and J usage is TRBJ1-2, with no clear D. V was pared by 0 bases and J by 6 bases, with 11 bases between. From germline, CDR1 is MNHEY and CDR2 SVGAGI. The CDR3 is 14 amino acids.

The CDR3 bases are TGTGCCAGCAGCTGGGGGACAGTGACTGGAAACACCATATATTTT. Translated: CASSWGTVTGNTIYF. The chain uses TRBV5-8 and TRBJ1-3; 7 bases fit TRBD1. There are 15 residues in the CDR3. V was clipped by 3 bases and J by 2 bases; unmatched bases: 5. Per germline, CDR1 SGHTS and CDR2 YDEGEE.

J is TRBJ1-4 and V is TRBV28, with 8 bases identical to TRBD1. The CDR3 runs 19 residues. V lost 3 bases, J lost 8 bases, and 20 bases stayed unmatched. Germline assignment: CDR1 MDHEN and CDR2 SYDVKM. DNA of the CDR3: TGTGCCAGCAGTTTGTTAGGTTGGGGCAGGGGGCAACTAATGGAAAAACTGTTTTTT. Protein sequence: CASSLLGWGRGQLMEKLFF.

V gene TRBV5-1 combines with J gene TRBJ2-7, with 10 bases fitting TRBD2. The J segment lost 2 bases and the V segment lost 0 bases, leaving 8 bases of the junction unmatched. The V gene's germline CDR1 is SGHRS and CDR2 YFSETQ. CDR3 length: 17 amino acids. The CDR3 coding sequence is TGCGCCAGCAGCTTGGAGGGGGGGCTAGCGGGAGCCTACGAGCAGTACTTC. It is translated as CASSLEGGLAGAYEQYF.

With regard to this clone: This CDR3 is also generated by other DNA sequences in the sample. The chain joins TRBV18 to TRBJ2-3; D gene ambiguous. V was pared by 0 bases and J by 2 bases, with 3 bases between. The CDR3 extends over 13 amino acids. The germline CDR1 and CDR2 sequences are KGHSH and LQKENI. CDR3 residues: CASSPPSTDTQYF. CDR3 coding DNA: TGTGCCAGCTCACCACCCTCCACAGATACGCAGTATTTT.

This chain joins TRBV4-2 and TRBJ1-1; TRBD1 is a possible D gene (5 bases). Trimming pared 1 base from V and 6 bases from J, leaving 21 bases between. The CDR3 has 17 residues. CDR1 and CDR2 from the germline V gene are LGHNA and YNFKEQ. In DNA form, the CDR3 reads TGTGCCAGCAGCCAAGTTGGGGGAGGGGAGGGGCGAGCTGAAGCTTTCTTT. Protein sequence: CASSQVGGGEGRAEAFF.

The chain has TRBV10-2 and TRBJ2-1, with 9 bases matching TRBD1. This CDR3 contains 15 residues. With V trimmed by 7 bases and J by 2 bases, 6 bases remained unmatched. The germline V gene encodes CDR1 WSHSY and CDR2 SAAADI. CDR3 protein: CASTPTGGAYNEQFF. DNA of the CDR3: TGCGCCAGCACCCCGACAGGGGGGGCCTACAATGAGCAGTTCTTC.

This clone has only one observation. CDR3 region: CSVEGDRGTEAFF. The CDR3 nucleotides are TGCAGCGTTGAAGGGGACAGGGGCACTGAAGCTTTCTTT. The chain is built from TRBV29-1 and TRBJ1-1; 10 positions match TRBD1. J was trimmed by 4 bases and V by 1 base; bases with no gene match: 0. The CDR3 has 13 residues. The germline CDR1 and CDR2 sequences are SQVTM and ANQGSEA. The full variable domain, rest sourced from reference TRBV29-1 and TRBJ1-1, is SAVISQKPSRDICQRGTSLTIQCQVDSQVTMMFWYRQQPGQSLTLIATANQGSEATYESGFVIDKFPISRPNLTFSTLTVSNMSPEDSSIYLCSVEGDRGTEAFFGQGTRLTVV.

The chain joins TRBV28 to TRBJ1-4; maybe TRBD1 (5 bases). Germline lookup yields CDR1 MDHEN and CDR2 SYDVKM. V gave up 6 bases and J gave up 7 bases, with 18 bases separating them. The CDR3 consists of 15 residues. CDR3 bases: TGTGCCAGCAGCATGGCAGGCAGGGATGGTGAAAAACTGTTTTTT. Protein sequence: CASSMAGRDGEKLFF. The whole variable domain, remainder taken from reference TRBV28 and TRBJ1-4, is DVKVTQSSRYLVKRTGEKVFLECVQDMDHENMFWYRQDPGLGLRLIYFSYDVKMKEKGDIPEGYSVSREKKERFSLILESASTNQTSMYLCASSMAGRDGEKLFFGSGTQLSVL.

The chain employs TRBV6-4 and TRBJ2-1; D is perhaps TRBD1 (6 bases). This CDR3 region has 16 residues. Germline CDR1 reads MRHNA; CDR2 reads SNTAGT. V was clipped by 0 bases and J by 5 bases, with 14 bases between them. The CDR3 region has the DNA TGTGCCAGCAGTGACTCCGCAGGGGCGCCCGACAATGAGCAGTTCTTC. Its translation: CASSDSAGAPDNEQFF.

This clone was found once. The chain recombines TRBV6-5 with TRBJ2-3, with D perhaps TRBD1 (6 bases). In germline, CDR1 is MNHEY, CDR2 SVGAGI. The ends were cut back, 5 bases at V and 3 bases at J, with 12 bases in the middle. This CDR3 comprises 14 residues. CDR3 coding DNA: TGTGCCAGCAGTGAGAACAGGGTTACAGATACGCAGTATTTT. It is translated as CASSENRVTDTQYF.

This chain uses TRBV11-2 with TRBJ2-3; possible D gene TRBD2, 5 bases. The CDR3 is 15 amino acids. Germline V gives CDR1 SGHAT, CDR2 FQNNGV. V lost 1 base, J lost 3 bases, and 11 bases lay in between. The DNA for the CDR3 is TGTGCCAGCAGCTTAGGCGGAGCGGTAACAGATACGCAGTATTTT. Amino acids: CASSLGGAVTDTQYF. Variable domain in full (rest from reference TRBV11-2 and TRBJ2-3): EAGVAQSPRYKIIEKRQSVAFWCNPISGHATLYWYQQILGQGPKLLIQFQNNGVVDDSQLPKDRFSAERLKGVDSTLKIQPAKLEDSAVYLCASSLGGAVTDTQYFGPGTRLTVL.

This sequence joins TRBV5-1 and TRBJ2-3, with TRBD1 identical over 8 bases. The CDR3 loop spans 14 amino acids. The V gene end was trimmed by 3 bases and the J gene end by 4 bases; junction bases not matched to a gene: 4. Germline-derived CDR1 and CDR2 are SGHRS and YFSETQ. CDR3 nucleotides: TGCGCCAGCAGCTGGACAGGGATTGCAGATACGCAGTATTTT. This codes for CASSWTGIADTQYF. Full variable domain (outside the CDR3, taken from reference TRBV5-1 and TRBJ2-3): KAGVTQTPRYLIKTRGQQVTLSCSPISGHRSVSWYQQTPGQGLQFLFEYFSETQRNKGNFPGRFSGRQFSNSRSEMNVSTLELGDSALYLCASSWTGIADTQYFGPGTRLTVL.

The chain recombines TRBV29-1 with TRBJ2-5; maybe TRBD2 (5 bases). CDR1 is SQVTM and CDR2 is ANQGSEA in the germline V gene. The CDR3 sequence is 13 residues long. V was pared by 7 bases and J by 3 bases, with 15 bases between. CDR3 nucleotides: TGCAGCGCGCCGGGCCCCGGGGAAGAGACCCAGTACTTC. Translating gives CSAPGPGEETQYF.

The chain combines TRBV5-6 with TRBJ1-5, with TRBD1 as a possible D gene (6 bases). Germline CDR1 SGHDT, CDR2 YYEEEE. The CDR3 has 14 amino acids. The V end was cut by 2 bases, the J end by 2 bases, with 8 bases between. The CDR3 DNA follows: TGTGCCAGCAGCTTCAGGGGCGGCAATCAGCCCCAGCATTTT. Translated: CASSFRGGNQPQHF.

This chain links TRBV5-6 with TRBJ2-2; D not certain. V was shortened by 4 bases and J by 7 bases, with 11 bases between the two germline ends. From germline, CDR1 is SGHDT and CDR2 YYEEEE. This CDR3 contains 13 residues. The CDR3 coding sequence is TGTGCCAGCAGCACAAATCGTCACGGGGAGCTGTTTTTT. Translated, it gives CASSTNRHGELFF.

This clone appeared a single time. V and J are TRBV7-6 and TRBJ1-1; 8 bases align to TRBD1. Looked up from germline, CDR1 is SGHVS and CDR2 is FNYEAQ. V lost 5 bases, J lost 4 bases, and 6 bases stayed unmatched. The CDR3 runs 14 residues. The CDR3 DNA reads TGTGCCAGCAGCCCAGGGGGCCCAGCCACTGAAGCTTTCTTT. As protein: CASSPGGPATEAFF.

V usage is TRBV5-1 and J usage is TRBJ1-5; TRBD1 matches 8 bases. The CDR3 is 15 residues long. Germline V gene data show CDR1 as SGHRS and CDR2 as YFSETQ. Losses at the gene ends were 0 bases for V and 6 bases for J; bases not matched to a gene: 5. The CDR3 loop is CASSLAGGEGQPQHF. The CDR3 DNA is TGCGCCAGCAGCTTGGCAGGGGGCGAGGGTCAGCCCCAGCATTTT.

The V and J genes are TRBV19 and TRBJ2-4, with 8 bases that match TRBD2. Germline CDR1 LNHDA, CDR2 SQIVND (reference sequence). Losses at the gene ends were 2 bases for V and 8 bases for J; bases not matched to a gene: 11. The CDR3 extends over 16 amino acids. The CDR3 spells CASSILRSGRFDIQYF. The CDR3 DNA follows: TGTGCCAGTAGTATACTTAGGAGCGGGAGATTTGACATTCAGTACTTC. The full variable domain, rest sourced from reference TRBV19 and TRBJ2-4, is DGGITQSPKYLFRKEGQNVTLSCEQNLNHDAMYWYRQDPGQGLRLIYYSQIVNDFQKGDIAEGYSVSREKKESFPLTVTSAQKNPTAFYLCASSILRSGRFDIQYFGAGTRLSVL.